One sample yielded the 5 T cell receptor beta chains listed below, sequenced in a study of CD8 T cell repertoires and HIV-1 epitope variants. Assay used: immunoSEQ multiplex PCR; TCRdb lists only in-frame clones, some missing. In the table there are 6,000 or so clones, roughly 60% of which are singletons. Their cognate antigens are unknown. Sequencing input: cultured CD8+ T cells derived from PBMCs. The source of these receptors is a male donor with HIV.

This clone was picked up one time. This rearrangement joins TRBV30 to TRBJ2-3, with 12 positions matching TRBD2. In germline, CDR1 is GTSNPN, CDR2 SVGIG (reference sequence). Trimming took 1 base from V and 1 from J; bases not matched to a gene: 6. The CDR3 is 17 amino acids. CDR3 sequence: CAWSATSGGSGTDTQYF. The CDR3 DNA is TGTGCCTGGAGTGCGACTAGCGGGGGAAGTGGCACAGATACGCAGTATTTT.

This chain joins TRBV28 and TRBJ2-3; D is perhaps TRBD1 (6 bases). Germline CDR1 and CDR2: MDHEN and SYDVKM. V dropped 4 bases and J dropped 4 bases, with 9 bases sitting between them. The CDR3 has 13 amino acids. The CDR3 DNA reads TGTGCCAGCAGTTGGACAGCCGCAGATACGCAGTATTTT. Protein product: CASSWTAADTQYF.

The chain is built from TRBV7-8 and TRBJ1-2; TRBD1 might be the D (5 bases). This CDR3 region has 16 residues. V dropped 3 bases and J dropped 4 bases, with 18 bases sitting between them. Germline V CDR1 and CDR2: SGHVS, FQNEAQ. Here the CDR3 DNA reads TGTGCCAGCAGCTTGGCCGGACGGGACCACGGCTATGGCTACACCTTC. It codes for CASSLAGRDHGYGYTF.

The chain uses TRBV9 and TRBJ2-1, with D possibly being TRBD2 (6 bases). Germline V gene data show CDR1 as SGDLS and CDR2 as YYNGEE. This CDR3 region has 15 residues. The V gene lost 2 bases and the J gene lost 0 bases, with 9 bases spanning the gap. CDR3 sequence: CASSVGDSSYNEQFF. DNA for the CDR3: TGTGCCAGCAGCGTGGGGGACTCCTCCTACAATGAGCAGTTCTTC.

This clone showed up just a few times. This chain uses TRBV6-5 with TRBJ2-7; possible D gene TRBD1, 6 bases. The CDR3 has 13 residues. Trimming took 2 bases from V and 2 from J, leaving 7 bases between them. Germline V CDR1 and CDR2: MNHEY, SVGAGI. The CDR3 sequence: CASSYRGTYEQYF. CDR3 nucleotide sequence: TGTGCCAGCAGTTACAGGGGGACCTACGAGCAGTACTTC.